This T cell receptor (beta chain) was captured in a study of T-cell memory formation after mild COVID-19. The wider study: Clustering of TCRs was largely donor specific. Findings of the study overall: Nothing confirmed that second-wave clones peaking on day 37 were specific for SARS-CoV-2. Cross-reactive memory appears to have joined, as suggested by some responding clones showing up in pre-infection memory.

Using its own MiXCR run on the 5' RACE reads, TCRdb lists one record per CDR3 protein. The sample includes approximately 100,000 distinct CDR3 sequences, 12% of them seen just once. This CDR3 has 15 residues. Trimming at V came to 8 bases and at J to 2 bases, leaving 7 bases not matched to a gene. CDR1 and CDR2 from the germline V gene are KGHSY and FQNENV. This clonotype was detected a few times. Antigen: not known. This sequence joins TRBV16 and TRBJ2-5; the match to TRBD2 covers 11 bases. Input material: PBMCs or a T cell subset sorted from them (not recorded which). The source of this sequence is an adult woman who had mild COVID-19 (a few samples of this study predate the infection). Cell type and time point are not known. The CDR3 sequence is CASVLAGAPQETQYF. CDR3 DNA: TGTGCCAGCGTACTAGCGGGAGCCCCACAAGAGACCCAGTACTTC.